A single T cell receptor (beta chain) is shown here with its context. The antigen is undetermined. The data were taken from a study of PD-1 blockade in mismatch repair-deficient tumors. Findings of the study overall: Tumor-resident clones, often undetectable pretreatment in blood, expanded then contracted after pembrolizumab.

All patients were mismatch repair deficient, assessed by either PCR or immunohistochemistry. Germline lookup yields CDR1 SGHRS and CDR2 YFSETQ. The V and J ends lost 0 bases and 3 bases respectively, with 9 bases between them. The CDR3 contains 14 residues. TCRdb keeps only in-frame clones here, not all; method: immunoSEQ multiplex PCR. This sample has around 120,000 clones; 86% occur once, and the top ten carry approximately 15%. Sequenced here: peripheral blood, sampled 44 weeks after starting pembrolizumab. The chain is built from TRBV5-1 and TRBJ2-5; D is undetermined. The TCR originated in an adult with mismatch repair-deficient cancer. In nucleotides, the CDR3 is TGCGCCAGCAGCTTGGAGAATTGGGAAGAGACCCAGTACTTC. This gives the protein CASSLENWEETQYF.